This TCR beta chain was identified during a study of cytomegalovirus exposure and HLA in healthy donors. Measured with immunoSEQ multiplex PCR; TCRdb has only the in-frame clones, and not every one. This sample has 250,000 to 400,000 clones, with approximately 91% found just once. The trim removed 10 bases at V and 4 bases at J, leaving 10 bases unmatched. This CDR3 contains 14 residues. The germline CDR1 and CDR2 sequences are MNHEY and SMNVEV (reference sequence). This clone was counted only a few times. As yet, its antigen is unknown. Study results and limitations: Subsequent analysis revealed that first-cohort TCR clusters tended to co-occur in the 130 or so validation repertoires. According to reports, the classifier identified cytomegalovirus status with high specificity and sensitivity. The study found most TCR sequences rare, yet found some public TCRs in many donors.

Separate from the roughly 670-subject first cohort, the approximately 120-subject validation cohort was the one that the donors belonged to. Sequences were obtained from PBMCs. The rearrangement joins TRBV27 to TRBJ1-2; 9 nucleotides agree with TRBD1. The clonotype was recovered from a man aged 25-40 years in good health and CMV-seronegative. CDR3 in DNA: TGTGCCACAGCGGGACAGGGCAGATTCTATGGCTACACCTTC. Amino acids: CATAGQGRFYGYTF.